The entry below describes one T cell receptor beta chain. The antigen is undetermined. Being one base from a much bigger clone, this may be a read error. The sample belongs to a study of tumor and adjacent non-tumor tissue in lung cancer. Overall study results and limits: Significantly higher TCR diversity was found in tumor than normal lung. Top 100 clones took a larger repertoire share in normal lung.

TCRbeta libraries were built with three rounds of nested PCR, modified from ARM-PCR. TCRdb ran MiXCR on the multiplex PCR reads and lists one entry per CDR3 protein. Here the sample spans around 200,000 distinct CDR3 sequences, 70% to 75% being singletons. V lost 6 bases to trimming and J lost 1 base, with 13 bases between them. The CDR3 is made up of 14 amino acids. Germline V gene data show CDR1 as MNHNS and CDR2 as SASEGT. No cell sorting was done before RNA was extracted from the tissue. The rearrangement uses TRBV6-1 and TRBJ2-7; D uncertain. The TCR comes from a man in his sixties with non-small cell lung cancer. The sequencing sample was made of lung tumor tissue. CDR3 nucleotide sequence: TGTGCCAGCAGGGACCCCGCCTGGTCCTACGAGCAGTACGTC. Amino acids: CASRDPAWSYEQYV.